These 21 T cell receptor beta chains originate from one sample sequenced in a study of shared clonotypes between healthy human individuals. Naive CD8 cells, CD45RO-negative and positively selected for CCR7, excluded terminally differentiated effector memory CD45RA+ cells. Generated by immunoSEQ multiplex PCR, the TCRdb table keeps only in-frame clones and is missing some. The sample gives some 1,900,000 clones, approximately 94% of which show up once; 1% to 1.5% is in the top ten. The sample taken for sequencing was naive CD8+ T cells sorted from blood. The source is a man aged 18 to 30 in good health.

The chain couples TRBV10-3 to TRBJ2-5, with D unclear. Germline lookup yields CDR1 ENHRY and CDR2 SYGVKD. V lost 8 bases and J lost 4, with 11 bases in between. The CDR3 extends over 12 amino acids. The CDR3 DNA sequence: TGTGCCATCCGGACGGACCCAGAGACCCAGTACTTC. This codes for CAIRTDPETQYF.

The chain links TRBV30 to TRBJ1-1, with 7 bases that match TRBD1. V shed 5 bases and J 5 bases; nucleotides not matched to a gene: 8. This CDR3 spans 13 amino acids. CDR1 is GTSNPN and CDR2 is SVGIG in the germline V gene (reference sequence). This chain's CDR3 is CAWFTGVRTEAFF. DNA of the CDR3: TGTGCCTGGTTTACAGGGGTTCGGACTGAAGCTTTCTTT.

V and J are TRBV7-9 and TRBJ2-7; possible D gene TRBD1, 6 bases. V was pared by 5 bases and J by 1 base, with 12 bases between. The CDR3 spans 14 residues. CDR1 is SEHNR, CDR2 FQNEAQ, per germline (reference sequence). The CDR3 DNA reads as TGTGCCAGCAGCCCCACGGACAGATCCTACGAGCAGTACTTC. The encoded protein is CASSPTDRSYEQYF.

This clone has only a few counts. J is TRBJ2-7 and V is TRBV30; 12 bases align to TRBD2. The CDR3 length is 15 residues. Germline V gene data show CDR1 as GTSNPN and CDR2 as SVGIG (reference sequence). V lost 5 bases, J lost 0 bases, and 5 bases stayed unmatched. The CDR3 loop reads CAWDTSGRSSYEQYF. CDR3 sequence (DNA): TGTGCCTGGGATACTAGCGGGAGGAGCTCCTACGAGCAGTACTTC.

This CDR3 is CASSLAGTYGNTEAFF. The CDR3 DNA reads TGCGCCAGCAGCTTGGCCGGGACATACGGGAACACTGAAGCTTTCTTT. The gene calls are TRBV5-1 and TRBJ1-1, with D tentatively TRBD1 (6 bases). The CDR3 has 16 amino acids. The germline V gene has CDR1 SGHRS and CDR2 YFSETQ. V lost 0 bases and J lost 1, with 13 bases in between.

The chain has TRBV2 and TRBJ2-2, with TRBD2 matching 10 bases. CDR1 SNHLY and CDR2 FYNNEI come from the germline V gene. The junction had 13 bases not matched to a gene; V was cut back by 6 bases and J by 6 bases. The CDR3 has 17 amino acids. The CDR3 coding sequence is TGTGCCAGCAGCACCCCCGGGACTAGCGAGGGCGCCGGGGAGCTGTTTTTT. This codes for CASSTPGTSEGAGELFF.

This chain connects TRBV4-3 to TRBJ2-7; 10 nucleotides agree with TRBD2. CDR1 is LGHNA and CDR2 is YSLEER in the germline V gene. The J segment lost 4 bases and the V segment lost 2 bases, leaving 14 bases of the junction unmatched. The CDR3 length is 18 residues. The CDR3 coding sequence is TGCGCCAGCAGCCAACAAGATCCTCCGGGGACTAGCGATTACGAGCAGTACTTC. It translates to CASSQQDPPGTSDYEQYF.

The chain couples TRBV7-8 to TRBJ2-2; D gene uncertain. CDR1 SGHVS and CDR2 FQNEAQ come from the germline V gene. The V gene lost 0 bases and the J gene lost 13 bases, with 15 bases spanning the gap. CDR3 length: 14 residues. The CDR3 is CASSLASAPMRLFF. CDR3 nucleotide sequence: TGTGCCAGCAGCTTAGCGTCGGCTCCCATGCGGCTGTTTTTT.

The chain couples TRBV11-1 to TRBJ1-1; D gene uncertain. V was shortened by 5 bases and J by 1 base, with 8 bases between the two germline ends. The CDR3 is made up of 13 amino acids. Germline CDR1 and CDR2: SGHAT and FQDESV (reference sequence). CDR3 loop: CASSLLGNTEAFF. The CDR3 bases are TGTGCCAGCAGCCTCCTTGGGAACACTGAAGCTTTCTTT.

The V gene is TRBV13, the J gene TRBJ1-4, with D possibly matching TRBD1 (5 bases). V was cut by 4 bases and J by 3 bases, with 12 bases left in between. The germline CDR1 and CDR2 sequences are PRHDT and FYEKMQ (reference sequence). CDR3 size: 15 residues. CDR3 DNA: TGTGCCAGCAGCTCCCGGGACCGACCTAATGAAAAACTGTTTTTT. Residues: CASSSRDRPNEKLFF.

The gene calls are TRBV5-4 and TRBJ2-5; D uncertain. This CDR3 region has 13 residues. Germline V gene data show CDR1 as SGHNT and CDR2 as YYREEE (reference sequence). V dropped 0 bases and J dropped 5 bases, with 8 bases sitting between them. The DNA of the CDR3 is TGTGCCAGCAGCTTGGACCCCAGGGAGACCCAGTACTTC. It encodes CASSLDPRETQYF.

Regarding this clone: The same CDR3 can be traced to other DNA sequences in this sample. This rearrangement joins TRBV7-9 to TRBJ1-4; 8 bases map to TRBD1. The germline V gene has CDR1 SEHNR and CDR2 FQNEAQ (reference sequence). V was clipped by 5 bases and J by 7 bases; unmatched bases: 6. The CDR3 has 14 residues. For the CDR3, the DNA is TGTGCCAGCAGCCGGCAGGGGGCGGGTGAAAAACTGTTTTTT. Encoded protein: CASSRQGAGEKLFF. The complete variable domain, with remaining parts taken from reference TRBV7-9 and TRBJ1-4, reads DTGVSQNPRHKITKRGQNVTFRCDPISEHNRLYWYRQTLGQGPEFLTYFQNEAQLEKSRLLSDRFSAERPKGSFSTLEIQRTEQGDSAMYLCASSRQGAGEKLFFGSGTQLSVL.

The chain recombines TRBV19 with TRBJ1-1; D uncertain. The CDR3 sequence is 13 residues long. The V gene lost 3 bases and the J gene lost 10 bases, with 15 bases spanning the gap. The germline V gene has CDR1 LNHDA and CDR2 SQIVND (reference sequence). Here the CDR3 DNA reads TGTGCCAGTAGTATGGAGCCCCTCGTTGGAGCTTTCTTT. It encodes CASSMEPLVGAFF.

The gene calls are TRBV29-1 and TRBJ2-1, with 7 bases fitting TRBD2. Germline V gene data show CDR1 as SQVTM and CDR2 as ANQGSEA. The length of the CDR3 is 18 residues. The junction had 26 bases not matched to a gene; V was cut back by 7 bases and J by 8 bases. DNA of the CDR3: TGCAGCGCAAATGAGGGACCACGGGACTATCACTGGGGCCATGAGCAGTTCTTC. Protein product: CSANEGPRDYHWGHEQFF.

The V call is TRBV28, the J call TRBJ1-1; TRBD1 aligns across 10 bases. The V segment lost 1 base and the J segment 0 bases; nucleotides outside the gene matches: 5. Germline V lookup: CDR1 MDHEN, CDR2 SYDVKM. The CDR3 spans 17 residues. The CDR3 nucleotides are TGTGCCAGCAGTTTATTATCGGGACAGGGGATGAACACTGAAGCTTTCTTT. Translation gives CASSLLSGQGMNTEAFF. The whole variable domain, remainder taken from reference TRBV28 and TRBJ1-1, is DVKVTQSSRYLVKRTGEKVFLECVQDMDHENMFWYRQDPGLGLRLIYFSYDVKMKEKGDIPEGYSVSREKKERFSLILESASTNQTSMYLCASSLLSGQGMNTEAFFGQGTRLTVV.

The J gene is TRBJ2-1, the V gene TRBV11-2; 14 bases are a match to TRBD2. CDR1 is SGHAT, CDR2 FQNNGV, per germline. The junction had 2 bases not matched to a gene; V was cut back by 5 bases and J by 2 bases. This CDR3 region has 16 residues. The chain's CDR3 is CASSLGLAGAYNEQFF. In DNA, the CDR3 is TGTGCCAGCAGCCTGGGACTAGCGGGGGCCTACAATGAGCAGTTCTTC. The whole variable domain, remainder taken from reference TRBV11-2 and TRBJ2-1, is EAGVAQSPRYKIIEKRQSVAFWCNPISGHATLYWYQQILGQGPKLLIQFQNNGVVDDSQLPKDRFSAERLKGVDSTLKIQPAKLEDSAVYLCASSLGLAGAYNEQFFGPGTRLTVL.

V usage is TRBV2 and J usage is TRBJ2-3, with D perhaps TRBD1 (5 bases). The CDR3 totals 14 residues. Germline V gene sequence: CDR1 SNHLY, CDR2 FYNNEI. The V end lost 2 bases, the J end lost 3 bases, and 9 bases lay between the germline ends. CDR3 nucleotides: TGTGCCAGCAGTGAATTAGGGGTGACAGATACGCAGTATTTT. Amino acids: CASSELGVTDTQYF.

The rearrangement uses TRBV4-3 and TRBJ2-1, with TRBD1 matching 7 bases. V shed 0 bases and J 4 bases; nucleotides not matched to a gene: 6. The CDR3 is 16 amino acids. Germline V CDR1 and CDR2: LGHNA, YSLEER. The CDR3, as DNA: TGCGCCAGCAGCCAAGAGGTAGGGGGACAGTACAATGAGCAGTTCTTC. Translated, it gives CASSQEVGGQYNEQFF.

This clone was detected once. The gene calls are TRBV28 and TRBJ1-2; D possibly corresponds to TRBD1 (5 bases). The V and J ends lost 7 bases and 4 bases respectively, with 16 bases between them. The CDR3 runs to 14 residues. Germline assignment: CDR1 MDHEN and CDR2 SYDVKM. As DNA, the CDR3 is TGTGCCAGCACACCCCCCGGGGCTGGCTATGGCTACACCTTC. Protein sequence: CASTPPGAGYGYTF.

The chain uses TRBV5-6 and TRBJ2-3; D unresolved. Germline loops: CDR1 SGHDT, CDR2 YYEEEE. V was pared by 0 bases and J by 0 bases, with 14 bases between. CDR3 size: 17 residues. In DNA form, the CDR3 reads TGTGCCAGCAGCTTGGCGGACGATGGGTTTAGCACAGATACGCAGTATTTT. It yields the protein CASSLADDGFSTDTQYF.

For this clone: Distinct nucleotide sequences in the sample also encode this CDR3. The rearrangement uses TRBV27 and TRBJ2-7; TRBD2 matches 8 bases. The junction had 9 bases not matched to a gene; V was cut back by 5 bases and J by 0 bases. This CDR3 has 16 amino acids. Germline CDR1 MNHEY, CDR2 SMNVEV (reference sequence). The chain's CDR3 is CASSPSAGALSYEQYF. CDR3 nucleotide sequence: TGTGCCAGCAGTCCCTCAGCGGGGGCGCTCTCCTACGAGCAGTACTTC.